This T cell receptor (beta chain) comes out of a study of hypomethylating agent response in myelodysplastic syndrome. The overall study: Mean age was approximately 67 +/- 5.9 years; diploid cytogenetics predominated. Study conclusions and caveats: Control donors' ages did not match those of MDS patients.

Of note for this clone: The antigen remains undetermined.

Repertoires were generated with immunoSEQ multiplex PCR, while TCRdb's copy carries only in-frame clones and drops some. Of some 9,600 clones listed, around 80% were seen once; the top ten hold 4%. The source material was bone marrow, sampled before or after starting hypomethylating agent treatment for myelodysplastic syndrome (not recorded which). The receptor was derived from a human donor with myelodysplastic syndrome.

The CDR3: CASSLEGAGGYTF. The CDR3, as DNA: TGTGCCAGCAGCTTAGAAGGGGCTGGGGGCTACACCTTC. This rearrangement joins TRBV7-9 to TRBJ1-2; TRBD1 might be the D (5 bases). V lost 1 base to trimming and J lost 8 bases, with 11 bases between them. Germline values: CDR1 SEHNR, CDR2 FQNEAQ (reference sequence). The CDR3 runs to 13 residues.